This is a list of T cell receptor beta chains from one sample in a study of cytomegalovirus exposure and HLA in healthy donors. Using immunoSEQ multiplex PCR, the repertoire was profiled, and TCRdb retains in-frame clones only, with some absent. This sample has approximately 150,000 clones; 80% occur once, and the top ten carry 2.5% to 3.5%. Sequenced input: PBMCs. These receptors were obtained from a woman in her 30s in good health and CMV-seronegative. CDR3s include the opening cysteine and the closing phenylalanine or tryptophan. A D gene is named only where the DNA matches it firmly. Rows may omit the clone size; those that give it use once, few, many or a size class.

cdr3_nt cdr3_aa d_call clone_size j_call v_call
TGTGCCAGCAGCTTACAGACAGGGATCTACGAGCAGTACTTC CASSLQTGIYEQYF TRBD1 few TRBJ2-7 TRBV5-6
TGTGCCAGCAGCGCGGGACAGGGTTGGGAAAAACTGTTTTTT CASSAGQGWEKLFF TRBD1 once TRBJ1-4 TRBV9
TGTGCCAGCAGTCGCAGCGGGGGGGCATTGGCAGATACGCAGTATTTT CASSRSGGALADTQYF TRBD2 once TRBJ2-3 TRBV7-2
TGTGCCAGCGCCGTTGGAGCCGGGCGGGGGCGGGGTGAGCAGTTCTTC CASAVGAGRGRGEQFF - - TRBJ2-1 TRBV5-6
TGTGCCAGCAGTTGGACAGGGGAGGGCTATGGCTACACCTTC CASSWTGEGYGYTF TRBD1 - TRBJ1-2 TRBV28
TGTGCCAGCAGCGCAAACAGGGAGAACACTGAAGCTTTCTTT CASSANRENTEAFF - - TRBJ1-1 TRBV11-2
TGTGCCAGCAGTTGGACTAGCGGTACCGGGGAGCTGTTTTTT CASSWTSGTGELFF TRBD2 - TRBJ2-2 TRBV6-5
TGTGCTAGCAGACCGGGACAGGGGATTGGGAACACTGAAGCTTTCTTT CASRPGQGIGNTEAFF TRBD1 - TRBJ1-1 TRBV12-5
TGCGCCAGCAGCTTGCGGGCTAGCGGCAACACAGATACGCAGTATTTT CASSLRASGNTDTQYF TRBD2 - TRBJ2-3 TRBV5-1
TGTGCCAGCAGTGAAGCGGCGGGACTTTACGAGCAGTACTTC CASSEAAGLYEQYF - few TRBJ2-7 TRBV6-1
TGTGCCAGCTCACCGGGCGACACTCTTGGCTACACCTTC CASSPGDTLGYTF - - TRBJ1-2 TRBV18
TGTGCCAGCAGCTTGGCCGCTAGAGACTACGAGCAGTACTTC CASSLAARDYEQYF - - TRBJ2-7 TRBV5-4
TGTGCCAGCAGAGTCGAAACAGGGCGGAACACTGAAGCTTTCTTT CASRVETGRNTEAFF - - TRBJ1-1 TRBV6-1
TGTGCCAGCAGGTACGGGGGTGGCTACACCTTC CASRYGGGYTF - - TRBJ1-2 TRBV6-1
TGTGCCAGCAGCTTAATGGACAGCAGCAATGAGCAGTTCTTC CASSLMDSSNEQFF - few TRBJ2-1 TRBV7-9
TGTGCCAGTAGTACCGGGACTAGCGCCATCGAGGGAGTGTTCTTC CASSTGTSAIEGVFF TRBD2 once TRBJ2-1 TRBV19
TGTGCCAGCAGCCCGCAGCGGGACTCCTACGAGCAGTACTTC CASSPQRDSYEQYF TRBD2 - TRBJ2-7 TRBV11-2
TGTTCCAGCAGCTTAGAACAGGGTTTTGAAGCTTTCTTT CSSSLEQGFEAFF - - TRBJ1-1 TRBV7-9
TGTGCCAGCAGCGCGGAGGTCTCCGGCGAGCAGTACTTC CASSAEVSGEQYF - - TRBJ2-7 TRBV9
TGCGCCAGCAGCTTGGCCCTGTTGAACACTGAAGCTTTCTTT CASSLALLNTEAFF - - TRBJ1-1 TRBV5-1
TGTGCCAGCTCACCGGACCTCCGGGACAGAGGCACAGATACGCAGTATTTT CASSPDLRDRGTDTQYF TRBD1 - TRBJ2-3 TRBV18
TGTGCCAGCAGCTCCTCCGAGACAGGGGTGTACACCTTC CASSSSETGVYTF TRBD1 - TRBJ1-2 TRBV7-2
TGTGCCAGCAGATCGCTCTCTGACTGGGGGCAGAACGAGCAGTACTTC CASRSLSDWGQNEQYF - - TRBJ2-7 TRBV27
TGTGCCTGGAGTCGGGGACACGATAATGAAAAACTGTTTTTT CAWSRGHDNEKLFF - - TRBJ1-4 TRBV30
TGTGCCAGCAGCTTCTCTAGCGTCACAGATACGCAGTATTTT CASSFSSVTDTQYF - - TRBJ2-3 TRBV7-3
TGTGCCAGCAGCGTAGCAGGGGGCTATGGCTACACCTTC CASSVAGGYGYTF TRBD1 - TRBJ1-2 TRBV9
TGTGCCAGCTCACCGGGACACCTTCTAGATGGCTACACCTTC CASSPGHLLDGYTF - - TRBJ1-2 TRBV18
TGCAGCGTTGCGGGCAGGGGGAGCTACGAGCAGTACTTC CSVAGRGSYEQYF TRBD1 - TRBJ2-7 TRBV29-1
TGTGCCAGCAGCGCCGTAGATAGCAATCAGCCCCAGCATTTT CASSAVDSNQPQHF - - TRBJ1-5 TRBV5-5
TGTGCCAGCAGCCCTAGGAACACCGGGGAGCTGTTTTTT CASSPRNTGELFF - - TRBJ2-2 TRBV7-7
TGTGCCAGCTCACCACCCCGGGGGGGACTCACTGAAGCTTTCTTT CASSPPRGGLTEAFF - - TRBJ1-1 TRBV18
TGTGCCTGGAGTGTAGACAGATCCTACGAGCAGTACTTC CAWSVDRSYEQYF - - TRBJ2-7 TRBV30
TGCGCCAGCAGCCAAGACAGGGCAATTTACTACGAGCAGTACTTC CASSQDRAIYYEQYF - - TRBJ2-7 TRBV4-1
TGTGCCAGCAGTGACAACCCGGGACAGGGAAGCAGTGAGCAGTTCTTC CASSDNPGQGSSEQFF TRBD1 - TRBJ2-1 TRBV6-1
TGTGCCAGCAGCCCAGGGAGGACTAATGAAAAACTGTTTTTT CASSPGRTNEKLFF - - TRBJ1-4 TRBV7-2
TGTGCCAGCAGTACCGGACAGGCTGGCTCAACTAATGAAAAACTGTTTTTT CASSTGQAGSTNEKLFF TRBD1 - TRBJ1-4 TRBV28
TGTGCCAGCAGTTTGTCCACAGGGGGGTCTGGGGCCAACGTCCTGACTTTC CASSLSTGGSGANVLTF TRBD1 - TRBJ2-6 TRBV27
TGTGCCAGCAGCTCGGACAGGGGGTATAACTATGGCTACACCTTC CASSSDRGYNYGYTF TRBD1 - TRBJ1-2 TRBV7-9